This T cell receptor (beta chain) was found in a study of response to subunit inactivated influenza vaccine. MiXCR was run by TCRdb on the RT-PCR reads, yielding one entry per CDR3 protein. This table holds 500,000 or so distinct CDR3 sequences, roughly 9.8% found once. This CDR3 region has 14 residues. The germline gives CDR1 SGHRS, CDR2 YFSETQ. V lost 6 bases and J lost 3, with 12 bases in between. This clonotype was recorded a few times. The sequences come from PBMCs from blood, collected more than 35 days after vaccination. The rearrangement links TRBV5-1 to TRBJ2-2; D not certain. The sequence was obtained from a man between 50 and 59 years old who received an inactivated influenza vaccine. CDR3 region: CASTALLDTGELFF. The CDR3 region has the DNA TGCGCCAGCACGGCTTTACTCGACACCGGGGAGCTGTTTTTT. Full variable domain (missing parts from reference TRBV5-1 and TRBJ2-2): KAGVTQTPRYLIKTRGQQVTLSCSPISGHRSVSWYQQTPGQGLQFLFEYFSETQRNKGNFPGRFSGRQFSNSRSEMNVSTLELGDSALYLCASTALLDTGELFFGEGSRLTVL.